Listed below are T cell receptor beta chains from one sample, sequenced in a study of identical twins. MiXCR was run by TCRdb on the 5' RACE reads, yielding one entry per CDR3 protein. The sample has about 920,000 distinct CDR3 sequences, approximately 13% seen once. This same sample was also part of a study on yellow fever vaccine responses in identical twins.

The source material was PBMCs. Source of these receptors: a woman under 30 in good health. Each CDR3 is given with its conserved first and last residue. The D gene is left open where the match is weak. Size values are once, few and many counts, or a class for expanded clones, and some rows have none.

CDR3nt,CDR3aa,v_gene,d_gene,abundance,j_gene
TGTGCCAGCAGTATGGGGCTTACGCAGTTCTTC,CASSMGLTQFF,TRBV12-3/TRBV12-4,NA,few,TRBJ2-1
TGTGCCAGCAGTTTAGTCGCTCAAGAGACCCAGTACTTC,CASSLVAQETQYF,TRBV12-3/TRBV12-4,NA,many,TRBJ2-5
TGCAGTGCTAGCCCCACTAGCGGGGGGGCAACCGGGGAGCTGTTTTGG,CSASPTSGGATGELFW,TRBV20-1,TRBD2,few,TRBJ2-2
TGTGCCAGCAGTTTGATCAGGGTCGGCTACACCTTC,CASSLIRVGYTF,TRBV12-3/TRBV12-4,NA,few,TRBJ1-2
TGTGCCAGCAGTTACTTGTCTCAAAGAGACGAGCAGTACTTC,CASSYLSQRDEQYF,TRBV6-5,NA,NA,TRBJ2-7
TGCAGTGCTAGGCCGGGACTAGCGGTGCGCAATGAGCAGTTCTTC,CSARPGLAVRNEQFF,TRBV20-1,TRBD2,NA,TRBJ2-1
TGCAGTGCTAGAGGGGGGACTAGCGGGATTTCGTCCTACAATGAGCAGTTCTTC,CSARGGTSGISSYNEQFF,TRBV20-1,TRBD2,NA,TRBJ2-1
TGTGCCAGCAGTCCCTCTCCAGGGGAAAAGCAGTACTTC,CASSPSPGEKQYF,TRBV28,NA,NA,TRBJ2-7
TGTGCCAGCAGTGAGCCGGACTTACTAGCGGGAGACCTCAGCACAGATACGCAGTATTTT,CASSEPDLLAGDLSTDTQYF,TRBV2,TRBD2,few,TRBJ2-3
TGTGCCAGCAGCCAAGTAGACCAAGCGAGCTCTGGGGCCAACGTCCTGACTTTC,CASSQVDQASSGANVLTF,TRBV14,NA,NA,TRBJ2-6
TGTGCCACCAGCGGTTCAGGGAGGTCTGGGGAGCTGTTTTTT,CATSGSGRSGELFF,TRBV15,NA,NA,TRBJ2-2
TGCGCCAGCAGCCCGGGACAGGGAGAGGGCTATGGCTACACCTTC,CASSPGQGEGYGYTF,TRBV4-1,TRBD1,few,TRBJ1-2
TGTGCCAGCAGCTTTAGGGACGGAGCTTCCTACGAGCAGTACTTC,CASSFRDGASYEQYF,TRBV7-9,NA,once,TRBJ2-7
TGTGCCAGCGGGGTAGCGGGAGTATCTGGGAATGAGCAGTTCTTC,CASGVAGVSGNEQFF,TRBV27,TRBD2,NA,TRBJ2-1
TGTGCCAGCAGTGGACCCGGCGAGACTACTGTGGAGACCCAGTACTTC,CASSGPGETTVETQYF,TRBV25-1,NA,NA,TRBJ2-5
TGCGCCAGCAGCAGAGAATCGACAGGTCGGGCTCCCGGCGAGCAGTACTTC,CASSRESTGRAPGEQYF,TRBV5-1,NA,many,TRBJ2-7
TGCAGTACAAAAAAAGAGGGGGCGTCCGGACTGAATGAGCAGTTCTTC,CSTKKEGASGLNEQFF,TRBV20-1,TRBD1,few,TRBJ2-1
TGTGCCAGCAGCTTAGATCGCACCAGGGACCAAGAGACCCAGTACTTC,CASSLDRTRDQETQYF,TRBV7-6,NA,few,TRBJ2-5